The 16 T cell receptor beta chains below were found in one sample sequenced in a study of Ad26.COV2.S vaccination and SARS-CoV-2 variants. Libraries were prepared by immunoSEQ multiplex PCR; TCRdb keeps only in-frame clonotypes and omits some of them. The table records around 500,000 clones, 70% to 90% of them present only once. Indicated treatment: over 15 received Ad26.COV2.S at low or high dose, single or two shots; about five received placebo; per-sample allocation not given. Sampling occurred on day 63 after the first vaccine or placebo injection. The sample here was peripheral blood, taken in a trial of Ad26.COV2.S vaccine versus placebo. These receptors originate from a person aged 18-65 years who received the Ad26.COV2.S COVID-19 vaccine or a placebo.

Only one count was recorded for this clone. The V gene is TRBV5-4, the J gene TRBJ2-5; 8 bases are shared with TRBD1. The CDR3 contains 15 residues. Germline assignment: CDR1 SGHNT and CDR2 YYREEE (reference sequence). V dropped 2 bases and J dropped 5; count of bases not matched to a gene: 8. The CDR3 nucleotides read TGTGCCAGCAGCTTCTCAGGGGGCTCCAGGGAGACCCAGTACTTC. Amino acids: CASSFSGGSRETQYF. The full variable domain, with the rest looked up from reference TRBV5-4 and TRBJ2-5, is ETGVTQSPTHLIKTRGQQVTLRCSSQSGHNTVSWYQQALGQGPQFIFQYYREEENGRGNFPPRFSGLQFPNYSSELNVNALELDDSALYLCASSFSGGSRETQYFGPGTRLLVL.

CDR3 region: CASSLDGTEAFF. Written as DNA, the CDR3 is TGTGCCAGCAGCTTAGACGGCACTGAAGCTTTCTTT. The chain couples TRBV11-2 to TRBJ1-1; D call uncertain. V gave up 0 bases and J gave up 4 bases, with 3 bases separating them. The CDR3 spans 12 residues. The germline V gene encodes CDR1 SGHAT and CDR2 FQNNGV.

V and J are TRBV7-2 and TRBJ2-7; D possibly corresponds to TRBD1 (6 bases). Germline V gene data show CDR1 as SGHTA and CDR2 as FQGNSA. The V end lost 5 bases, the J end lost 3 bases, and 14 bases lay between the germline ends. CDR3 size: 14 residues. The CDR3 DNA sequence: TGTGCCAGCAGCACAGGGCCAGGGAGCTACGAGCAGTACTTC. Encoded protein: CASSTGPGSYEQYF.

CDR3 DNA sequence: TGTGCCAGCAGTGACCGATGGGGGGGTGATGGCTACACCTTC. It is translated as CASSDRWGGDGYTF. The rearrangement joins TRBV6-4 to TRBJ1-2; D may be TRBD1 (5 bases). Per germline, CDR1 MRHNA and CDR2 SNTAGT. This CDR3 region has 14 residues. The V gene lost 2 bases and the J gene lost 6 bases, with 13 bases spanning the gap.

The chain joins TRBV28 to TRBJ2-7; 8 nucleotides agree with TRBD1. V lost 3 bases and J lost 7; bases outside the gene matches: 11. The length of the CDR3 is 15 residues. Germline V gene lookup returns CDR1 MDHEN and CDR2 SYDVKM. The CDR3 bases are TGTGCCAGCAGTTTGACCACCACAGGGGGGCGGGAGCAGTACTTC. This codes for CASSLTTTGGREQYF.

The genes are TRBV9 and TRBJ2-2; 7 bases are shared with TRBD1. Trimming removed 2 bases from V and 8 bases from J; junction bases left unmatched: 6. In germline, CDR1 is SGDLS, CDR2 YYNGEE. The CDR3 spans 14 residues. The CDR3 region is CASSVTGWTGELFF. Here the CDR3 DNA reads TGTGCCAGCAGCGTGACAGGGTGGACGGGGGAGCTGTTTTTT.

The chain uses TRBV7-3 and TRBJ2-2; TRBD1 agrees at 10 bases. CDR3 length equals 17 residues. CDR1 is SGHTA and CDR2 is FQGTGA in the germline V gene. The V segment lost 5 bases and the J segment 5 bases; nucleotides outside the gene matches: 11. Here the CDR3 DNA reads TGTGCCAGCAGCCTCAACGCCGGGACAGGGGTTACCGGGGAGCTGTTTTTT. It translates to CASSLNAGTGVTGELFF.

The chain combines TRBV7-2 with TRBJ2-1, with TRBD1 as a possible D gene (8 bases). V lost 2 bases, J lost 6 bases, and 17 bases lay in between. Germline V lookup: CDR1 SGHTA, CDR2 FQGNSA. The CDR3 covers 16 residues. The CDR3, as DNA: TGTGCCAGCAGCTTATTAAGGACAGGGAGGGGCAATGAGCAGTTCTTC. Translated: CASSLLRTGRGNEQFF.

The chain combines TRBV5-4 with TRBJ2-6; a possible D gene is TRBD1 (6 bases). The CDR3 totals 18 residues. Trimming removed 4 bases from V and 0 bases from J, with 17 bases in between. Germline CDR1 reads SGHNT; CDR2 reads YYREEE (reference sequence). The DNA of the CDR3 is TGTGCCAGCAGCCCTCGAAGGACAGTAAACTCTGGGGCCAACGTCCTGACTTTC. Translated: CASSPRRTVNSGANVLTF.

This chain uses TRBV7-9 with TRBJ2-5, with 8 bases that match TRBD1. J lost 2 bases, V lost 5 bases, and 4 bases had no gene match. CDR3 length equals 14 residues. Germline V CDR1 and CDR2: SEHNR, FQNEAQ (reference sequence). The CDR3 reads CASSSTGGQETQYF. CDR3 DNA: TGTGCCAGCAGCAGTACAGGGGGGCAAGAGACCCAGTACTTC.

V and J are TRBV6-6 and TRBJ2-7, with D hard to call. V gave up 4 bases and J gave up 0 bases, with 4 bases separating them. There are 12 residues in the CDR3. Germline V gives CDR1 MNHNY, CDR2 SVGAGI (reference sequence). The CDR3 region has the DNA TGTGCCAGCAGTTCGGACTCCTACGAGCAGTACTTC. Translated, it gives CASSSDSYEQYF.

The chain carries TRBV5-1 and TRBJ1-3; 11 positions match TRBD1. V lost 0 bases, J lost 6 bases, and 8 bases stayed unmatched. CDR1 and CDR2 from the germline V gene are SGHRS and YFSETQ. There are 17 residues in the CDR3. The CDR3 DNA is TGCGCCAGCAGCTTGGCCAACCTGGGACAGGGGGAAAACACCATATATTTT. Its protein is CASSLANLGQGENTIYF.

The chain has TRBV19 and TRBJ1-6, with D unclear. Germline CDR1 is LNHDA and CDR2 is SQIVND (reference sequence). This CDR3 has 14 amino acids. V was clipped by 4 bases and J by 8 bases, with 12 bases between them. The CDR3 DNA sequence: TGTGCCAGTAGTACCCGTTTCCCAGATTCACCCCTCCACTTT. Translating it yields CASSTRFPDSPLHF.

J is TRBJ2-7 and V is TRBV6-2 or TRBV6-3; 8 bases align to TRBD1. The CDR3 runs 14 residues. Germline V gene sequence: CDR1 MNHEY, CDR2 SVGEGT. Losses at the gene ends were 2 bases for V and 6 bases for J; bases not matched to a gene: 6. The CDR3 loop reads CASSYTPGQGEQYF. The DNA of the CDR3 is TGTGCCAGCAGTTACACTCCCGGACAGGGCGAGCAGTACTTC.

This chain uses TRBV2 with TRBJ1-1; tentatively, D is TRBD1 (5 bases). Germline-derived CDR1 and CDR2 are SNHLY and FYNNEI. Deletions cut 1 base from V and 3 bases from J, with 18 bases between. This CDR3 has 17 residues. CDR3 coding DNA: TGTGCCAGCAGTGAAGAGGGGACGATGGGAGGGGACACTGAAGCTTTCTTT. It is translated as CASSEEGTMGGDTEAFF.

This chain joins TRBV4-1 and TRBJ1-2; possible D gene TRBD1, 5 bases. There are 13 residues in the CDR3. CDR1 is MGHRA and CDR2 is YSYEKL in the germline V gene. The germline V and J ends were trimmed by 2 bases and 6 bases, with 10 bases remaining between them. CDR3 bases: TGCGCCAGCAGCCAATCCAGGGAGGATGGCTACACCTTC. Its protein is CASSQSREDGYTF.